These T cell receptor beta chains were read from a single sample in a study of blood T cell repertoires in COVID-19. Clones were read by immunoSEQ multiplex PCR, and TCRdb kept only the in-frame ones, dropping some. This repertoire shows 95,000 to 100,000 clones, about 87% found once; its top ten account for roughly 12%. The sample consisted of peripheral blood. The receptor set was obtained from a woman younger than 45 with acute or convalescent COVID-19. The conserved cysteine and the conserved F or W are not part of the CDR3 here.

V gene: TRBV9; CDR3 protein: ASSVEPTGSMGKLF
V gene: TRBV6-1; CDR3 protein: ASSEIWSSGGDTQY
V gene: TRBV24-1; CDR3 protein: ATSDGTGPYEQY
V gene: TRBV6-2/TRBV6-3; CDR3 protein: ASSSGLAGGGDTQY
V gene: TRBV28; CDR3 protein: ASSPRQGSGGYT
V gene: TRBV9; CDR3 protein: ASSSPRGGPSLSGNTIY
V gene: TRBV4-2; CDR3 protein: ASSQGTSGVKTYEQY
V gene: TRBV19; CDR3 protein: ASSRQVSGANVLT
V gene: TRBV18; CDR3 protein: ASSPGQGNQPQH
V gene: TRBV10-2; CDR3 protein: ASLGTRYEQF
V gene: TRBV5-6; CDR3 protein: ASSFLDPQGSYNSPLH